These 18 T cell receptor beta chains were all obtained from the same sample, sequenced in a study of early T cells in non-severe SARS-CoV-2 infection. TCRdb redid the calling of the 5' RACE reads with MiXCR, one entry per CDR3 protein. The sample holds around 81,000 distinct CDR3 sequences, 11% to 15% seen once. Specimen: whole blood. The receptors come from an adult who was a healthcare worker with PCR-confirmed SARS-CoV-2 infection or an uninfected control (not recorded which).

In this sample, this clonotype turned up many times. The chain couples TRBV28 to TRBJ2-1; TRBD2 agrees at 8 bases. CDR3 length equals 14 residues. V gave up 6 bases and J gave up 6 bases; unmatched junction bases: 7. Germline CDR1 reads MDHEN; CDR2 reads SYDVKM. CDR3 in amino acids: CASSVAGGLNEQFF. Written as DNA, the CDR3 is TGTGCCAGCAGCGTGGCGGGGGGTCTCAATGAGCAGTTCTTC. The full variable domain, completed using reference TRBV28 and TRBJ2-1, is DVKVTQSSRYLVKRTGEKVFLECVQDMDHENMFWYRQDPGLGLRLIYFSYDVKMKEKGDIPEGYSVSREKKERFSLILESASTNQTSMYLCASSVAGGLNEQFFGPGTRLTVL.

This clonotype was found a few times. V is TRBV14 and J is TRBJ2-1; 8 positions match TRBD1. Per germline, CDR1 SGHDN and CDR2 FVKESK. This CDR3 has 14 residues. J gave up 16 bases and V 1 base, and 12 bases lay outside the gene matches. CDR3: CASSQGLATGVKFF. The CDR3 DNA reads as TGTGCCAGCAGCCAAGGTCTTGCGACAGGGGTTAAATTCTTC.

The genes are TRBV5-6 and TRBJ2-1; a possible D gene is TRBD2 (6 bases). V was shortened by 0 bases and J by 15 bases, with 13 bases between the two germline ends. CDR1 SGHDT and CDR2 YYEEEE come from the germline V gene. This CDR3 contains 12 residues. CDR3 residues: CASSLARGTWFF. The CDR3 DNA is TGTGCCAGCAGCTTGGCGCGGGGCACCTGGTTCTTC.

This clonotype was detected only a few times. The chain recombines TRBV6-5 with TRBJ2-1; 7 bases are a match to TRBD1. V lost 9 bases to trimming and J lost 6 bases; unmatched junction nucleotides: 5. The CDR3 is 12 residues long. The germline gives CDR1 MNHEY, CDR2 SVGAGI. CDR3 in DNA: TGTGCCAGTAGCAGGGGGACCAATGAGCAGTTCTTC. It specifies CASSRGTNEQFF.

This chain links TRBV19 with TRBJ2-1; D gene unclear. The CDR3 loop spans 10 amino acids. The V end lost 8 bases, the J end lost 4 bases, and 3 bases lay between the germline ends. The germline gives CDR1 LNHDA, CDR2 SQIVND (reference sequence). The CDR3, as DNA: TGTGCCAGTGGGTACAATGAGCAGTTCTTC. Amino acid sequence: CASGYNEQFF.

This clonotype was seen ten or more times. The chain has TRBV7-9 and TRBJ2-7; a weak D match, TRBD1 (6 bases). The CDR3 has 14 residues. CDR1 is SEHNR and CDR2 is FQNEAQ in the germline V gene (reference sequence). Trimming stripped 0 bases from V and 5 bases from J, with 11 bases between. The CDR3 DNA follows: TGTGCCAGCAGCTTAGCTGGGACAACTAACGAGCAGTACTTC. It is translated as CASSLAGTTNEQYF.

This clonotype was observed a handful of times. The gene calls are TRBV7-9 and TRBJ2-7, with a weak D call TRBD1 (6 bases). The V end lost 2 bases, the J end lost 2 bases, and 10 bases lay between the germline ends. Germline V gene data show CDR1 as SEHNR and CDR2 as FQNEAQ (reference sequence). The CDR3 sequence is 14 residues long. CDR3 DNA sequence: TGTGCCAGCAGCTTAACGCAGGGGCCCTACGAGCAGTACTTC. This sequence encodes CASSLTQGPYEQYF.

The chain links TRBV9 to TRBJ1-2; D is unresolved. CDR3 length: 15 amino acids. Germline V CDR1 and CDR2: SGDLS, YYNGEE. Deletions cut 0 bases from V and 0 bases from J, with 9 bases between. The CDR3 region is CASSVETTTNYGYTF. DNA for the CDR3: TGTGCCAGCAGCGTAGAAACTACCACTAACTATGGCTACACCTTC.

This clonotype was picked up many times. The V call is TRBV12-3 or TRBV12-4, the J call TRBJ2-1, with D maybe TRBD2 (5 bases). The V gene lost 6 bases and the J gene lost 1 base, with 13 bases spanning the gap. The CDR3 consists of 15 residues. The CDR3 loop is CASRAFGVSYNEQFF. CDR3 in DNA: TGTGCCAGCAGGGCCTTCGGGGTATCCTACAATGAGCAGTTCTTC.

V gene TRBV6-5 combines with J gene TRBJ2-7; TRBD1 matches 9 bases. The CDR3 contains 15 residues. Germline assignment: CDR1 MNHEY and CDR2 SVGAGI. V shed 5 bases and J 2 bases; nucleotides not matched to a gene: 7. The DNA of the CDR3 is TGTGCCAGCAGTGCGAGACAGGGGGTTGCCTACGAGCAGTACTTC. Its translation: CASSARQGVAYEQYF.

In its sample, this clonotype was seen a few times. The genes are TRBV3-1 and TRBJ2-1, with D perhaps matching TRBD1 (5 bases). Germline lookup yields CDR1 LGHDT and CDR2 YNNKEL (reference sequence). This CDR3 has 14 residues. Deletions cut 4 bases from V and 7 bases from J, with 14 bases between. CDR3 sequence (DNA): TGTGCCAGCAGCCCCTTCCCAGGGTCAAATGAGCAGTTCTTC. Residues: CASSPFPGSNEQFF.

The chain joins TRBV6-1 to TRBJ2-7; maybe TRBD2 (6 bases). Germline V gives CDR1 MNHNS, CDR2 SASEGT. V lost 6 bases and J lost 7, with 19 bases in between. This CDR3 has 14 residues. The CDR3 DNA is TGTGCCAGCAGGCGCATAGCGGTCCGGGATGAGCAGTACTTC. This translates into CASRRIAVRDEQYF.

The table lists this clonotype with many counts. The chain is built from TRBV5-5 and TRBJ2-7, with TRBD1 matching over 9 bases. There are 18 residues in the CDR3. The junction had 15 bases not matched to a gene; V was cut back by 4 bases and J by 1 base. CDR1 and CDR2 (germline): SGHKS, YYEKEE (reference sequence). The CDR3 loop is CASSRKNQQGAQSYEQYF. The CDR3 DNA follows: TGTGCCAGCAGCCGCAAAAATCAACAGGGGGCGCAATCCTACGAGCAGTACTTC.

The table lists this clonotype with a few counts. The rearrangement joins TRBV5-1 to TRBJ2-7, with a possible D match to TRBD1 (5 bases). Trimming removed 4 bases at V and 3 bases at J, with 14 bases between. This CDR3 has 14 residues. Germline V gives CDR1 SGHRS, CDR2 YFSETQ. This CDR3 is CASSRTRVDYEQYF. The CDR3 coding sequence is TGCGCCAGCAGCCGTACCAGGGTTGACTACGAGCAGTACTTC.

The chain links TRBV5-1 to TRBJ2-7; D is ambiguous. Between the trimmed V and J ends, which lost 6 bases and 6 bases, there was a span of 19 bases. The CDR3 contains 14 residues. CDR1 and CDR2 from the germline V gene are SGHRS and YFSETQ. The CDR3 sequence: CASKPAGEMSEQYF. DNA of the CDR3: TGCGCCAGCAAACCCGCCGGAGAGATGAGCGAGCAGTACTTC.

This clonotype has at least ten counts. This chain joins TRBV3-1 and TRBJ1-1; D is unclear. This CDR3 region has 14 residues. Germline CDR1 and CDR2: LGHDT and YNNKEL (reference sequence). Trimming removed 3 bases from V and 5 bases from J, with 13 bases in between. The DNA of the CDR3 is TGTGCCAGCAGCCATGGGAAACGAAGAACTGAAGCTTTCTTT. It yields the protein CASSHGKRRTEAFF.

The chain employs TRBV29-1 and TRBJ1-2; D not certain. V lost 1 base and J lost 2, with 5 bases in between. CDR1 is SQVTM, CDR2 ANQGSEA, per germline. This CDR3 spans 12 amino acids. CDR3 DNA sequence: TGCAGCGTTGAAGTACACAACTATGGCTACACCTTC. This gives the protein CSVEVHNYGYTF. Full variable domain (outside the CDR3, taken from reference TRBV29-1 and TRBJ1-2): SAVISQKPSRDICQRGTSLTIQCQVDSQVTMMFWYRQQPGQSLTLIATANQGSEATYESGFVIDKFPISRPNLTFSTLTVSNMSPEDSSIYLCSVEVHNYGYTFGSGTRLTVV.

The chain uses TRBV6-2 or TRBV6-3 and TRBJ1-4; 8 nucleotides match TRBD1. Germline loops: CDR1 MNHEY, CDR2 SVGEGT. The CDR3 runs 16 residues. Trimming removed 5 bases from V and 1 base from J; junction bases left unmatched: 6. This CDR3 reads CASSESGTGTNEKLFF. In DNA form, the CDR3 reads TGTGCCAGCAGTGAGTCCGGGACAGGAACTAATGAAAAACTGTTTTTT.